This T cell receptor (beta chain) was recorded in a study of Ad26.COV2.S vaccination and SARS-CoV-2 variants. Turning to the study itself: The COV1001 Ad26.COV2.S trial arm included the donor. The authors gave Ad26.COV2.S intramuscularly, either once or twice 56 days apart. Findings of the study overall: Breadth, reportedly substantial, characterized the spike-specific CD8+ and CD4+ T cell responses after vaccination. Compared with placebo recipients, vaccine recipients had higher spike-specific TCR breadth.

Method: immunoSEQ multiplex PCR; TCRdb's copy keeps in-frame clones and lacks some. The table lists 400,000 to 450,000 clones, over 75% of them singletons. Trimming pared 3 bases from V and 4 bases from J, leaving 14 bases between. CDR1 KGHSH and CDR2 LQKENI come from the germline V gene. This CDR3 has 15 amino acids. Points on this clone: The antigen remains undetermined.

Treatment of the sample: some 20 received Ad26.COV2.S at low or high dose, single or two shots; about 5 received placebo; per-sample allocation not given. Collection of samples fell on day 63 after the first vaccine or placebo injection. This TCR was sampled from a person between 18 and 60 years old who received the Ad26.COV2.S COVID-19 vaccine or a placebo. V is TRBV18 and J is TRBJ2-3; D is tentatively TRBD1 or TRBD2 (5 bases each). The starting material was peripheral blood, obtained in a trial of Ad26.COV2.S vaccine versus placebo. DNA for the CDR3: TGTGCCAGCTCACCCTCCCGGGGCTACTCAGATACGCAGTATTTT. Translating it yields CASSPSRGYSDTQYF. Using reference TRBV18 and TRBJ2-3 for the parts outside the CDR3, the full variable domain is NAGVMQNPRHLVRRRGQEARLRCSPMKGHSHVYWYRQLPEEGLKFMVYLQKENIIDESGMPKERFSAEFPKEGPSILRIQQVVRGDSAAYFCASSPSRGYSDTQYFGPGTRLTVL.